This TCR beta chain was captured by sequencing in a study of blood T cell repertoires in COVID-19. Here immunoSEQ multiplex PCR was the method, and the copy in TCRdb shows in-frame clones only, minus some. The table includes around 200,000 clones, approximately 90% detected once. Germline V gene data show CDR1 as KGHSH and CDR2 as LQKENI. CDR3 length: 13 residues. V was pared by 3 bases and J by 9 bases, with 12 bases between. Sequencing used peripheral blood. This receptor was identified in a man aged 45-60 years with acute or convalescent COVID-19. The V call is TRBV18, the J call TRBJ1-5; no definite D call. CDR3: CASSPREGRPQHF. The CDR3 DNA is TGTGCCAGCTCACCCCGGGAAGGTCGGCCCCAGCATTTT.